This T cell receptor beta chain appears in the sequencing data of a study of T cell responses to AZD1222 COVID-19 vaccine. Findings and caveats of the study: Just a handful of AZD1222 recipients were seropositive at baseline. Possibly, clonal diversity was underestimated; donors were largely white British and included more females.

The germline V and J ends were trimmed by 3 bases and 6 bases, with 9 bases remaining between them. This CDR3 contains 13 residues. Per germline, CDR1 MDHEN and CDR2 SYDVKM. Profiled with immunoSEQ multiplex PCR; TCRdb holds only in-frame clones, not every one. Among 120,000 to 150,000 clones listed, around 90% were seen once. A note on this clone: Its antigen is unknown. The sample has other DNA sequences that encode this CDR3 too.

The sequence came from an adult in good health. Here the sequenced sample was peripheral blood, taken on day 0 of AZD1222 vaccination. The chain combines TRBV28 with TRBJ1-5; D uncertain. The CDR3 loop reads CASSFFGSQPQHF. CDR3 DNA: TGTGCCAGCAGTTTTTTTGGGAGTCAGCCCCAGCATTTT.